These T cell receptor beta chains were read from a single sample in a study of naive and memory T cell subsets. MiXCR, run by TCRdb on the 5' RACE reads, gives a single entry per CDR3 protein. This table holds 30,000 or so distinct CDR3 sequences, about a sixth found once. Source of these receptors: a female donor in good health. Each CDR3 is given with its conserved first and last residue. A D gene is named only where the DNA matches it firmly. Expanded clones are given a class, and other clones once, few, many or no size at all.

clone_size: few
j_call: TRBJ1-2
d_call: TRBD1
v_call: TRBV29-1
cdr3_aa: CSVAEGATGYTF
cdr3_nt: TGCAGCGTTGCGGAGGGGGCAACAGGCTACACCTTC

clone_size: -
j_call: TRBJ2-5
d_call: TRBD1
v_call: TRBV13
cdr3_aa: CASSSRGPIQETQYF
cdr3_nt: TGTGCCAGCAGCTCCAGGGGGCCCATCCAAGAGACCCAGTACTTC

clone_size: -
j_call: TRBJ2-5
d_call: -
v_call: TRBV18
cdr3_aa: CASSPSETQYF
cdr3_nt: TGTGCCAGCTCACCCTCCGAGACCCAGTACTTC

clone_size: -
j_call: TRBJ1-5
d_call: -
v_call: TRBV27
cdr3_aa: CASSLQANQPQHF
cdr3_nt: TGTGCCAGCAGTCTCCAGGCTAATCAGCCCCAGCATTTT

clone_size: few
j_call: TRBJ2-7
d_call: -
v_call: TRBV12-3/TRBV12-4
cdr3_aa: CASSLGLYLYEQYF
cdr3_nt: TGTGCCAGCAGTTTGGGACTCTACCTCTACGAGCAGTACTTC

clone_size: many
j_call: TRBJ1-2
d_call: TRBD1
v_call: TRBV6-5
cdr3_aa: CASSYSPPGQYGYTF
cdr3_nt: TGTGCCAGCAGTTACTCGCCCCCGGGACAGTATGGCTACACCTTC

clone_size: few
j_call: TRBJ2-3
d_call: -
v_call: TRBV29-1
cdr3_aa: CSVGQDTQYF
cdr3_nt: TGCAGCGTGGGTCAAGATACGCAGTATTTT

clone_size: many
j_call: TRBJ2-7
d_call: -
v_call: TRBV6-5
cdr3_aa: CASKGGPYEQYF
cdr3_nt: TGTGCCAGCAAGGGGGGGCCTTACGAGCAGTACTTC

clone_size: many
j_call: TRBJ1-2
d_call: -
v_call: TRBV20-1
cdr3_aa: CSARDRVTNYGYTF
cdr3_nt: TGCAGTGCTAGAGACAGGGTTACGAACTATGGCTACACCTTC

clone_size: -
j_call: TRBJ1-1
d_call: -
v_call: TRBV10-3
cdr3_aa: CAISDMGSGTEAFF
cdr3_nt: TGTGCCATCAGTGATATGGGGTCCGGCACTGAAGCTTTCTTT

clone_size: medium-sized
j_call: TRBJ2-1
d_call: -
v_call: TRBV2
cdr3_aa: CASLTSFEQFF
cdr3_nt: TGTGCCAGTTTGACTAGTTTTGAGCAGTTCTTC

clone_size: -
j_call: TRBJ2-6
d_call: -
v_call: TRBV5-1
cdr3_aa: CASSLGFSGANVLTF
cdr3_nt: TGCGCCAGCAGCTTGGGGTTCTCTGGGGCCAACGTCCTGACTTTC

clone_size: many
j_call: TRBJ1-3
d_call: -
v_call: TRBV7-3
cdr3_aa: CASSSGSTGNTIYF
cdr3_nt: TGTGCCAGCAGCTCCGGGTCCACCGGAAACACCATATATTTT

clone_size: -
j_call: TRBJ1-5
d_call: -
v_call: TRBV6-4
cdr3_aa: CASSIQEDQPQHF
cdr3_nt: TGTGCCAGCAGCATACAAGAGGACCAGCCCCAGCATTTT

clone_size: many
j_call: TRBJ2-1
d_call: TRBD2
v_call: TRBV29-1
cdr3_aa: CSAGLASYNEQFF
cdr3_nt: TGCAGCGCGGGACTAGCGTCCTACAATGAGCAGTTCTTC

clone_size: many
j_call: TRBJ2-1
d_call: TRBD2
v_call: TRBV6-5
cdr3_aa: CASSHLRGGASNEQFF
cdr3_nt: TGTGCCAGCAGTCACCTTCGCGGGGGGGCCAGCAATGAGCAGTTCTTC

clone_size: medium-sized
j_call: TRBJ2-7
d_call: -
v_call: TRBV7-2
cdr3_aa: CASSLPGSYEQYF
cdr3_nt: TGTGCCAGCAGCTTACCGGGGTCCTACGAGCAGTACTTC

clone_size: -
j_call: TRBJ2-3
d_call: -
v_call: TRBV20-1
cdr3_aa: CSARDGNKGTDTQYF
cdr3_nt: TGCAGTGCTAGAGATGGAAATAAGGGCACAGATACGCAGTATTTT

clone_size: few
j_call: TRBJ2-6
d_call: -
v_call: TRBV6-6
cdr3_aa: CASSYSTGASGANVLTF
cdr3_nt: TGTGCCAGCAGTTACTCGACGGGGGCTTCTGGGGCCAACGTCCTGACTTTC

clone_size: -
j_call: TRBJ2-7
d_call: -
v_call: TRBV13
cdr3_aa: CASSPPHMSEQYF
cdr3_nt: TGTGCCAGCAGCCCCCCACACATGAGCGAGCAGTACTTC

clone_size: many
j_call: TRBJ1-2
d_call: -
v_call: TRBV20-1
cdr3_aa: CSATPLYSLNGYTF
cdr3_nt: TGCAGTGCTACTCCCCTGTACAGCCTGAATGGCTACACCTTC

clone_size: many
j_call: TRBJ2-1
d_call: -
v_call: TRBV20-1
cdr3_aa: CSAPTTSSQFF
cdr3_nt: TGCAGTGCTCCGACGACAAGCTCTCAGTTCTTC

clone_size: many
j_call: TRBJ1-4
d_call: TRBD1
v_call: TRBV5-1
cdr3_aa: CASSQRQGFEKLFF
cdr3_nt: TGCGCCAGCAGCCAACGACAGGGATTTGAAAAACTGTTTTTT

clone_size: -
j_call: TRBJ1-2
d_call: -
v_call: TRBV3-1
cdr3_aa: CASSQDRGWRYGYTF
cdr3_nt: TGTGCCAGCAGCCAAGATCGGGGGTGGCGTTATGGCTACACCTTC

clone_size: few
j_call: TRBJ2-2
d_call: -
v_call: TRBV29-1
cdr3_aa: CSVGPRATGELFF
cdr3_nt: TGCAGCGTTGGACCCCGGGCCACCGGGGAGCTGTTTTTT

clone_size: many
j_call: TRBJ2-1
d_call: -
v_call: TRBV7-2
cdr3_aa: CASSLGGSGVSRNEQFF
cdr3_nt: TGTGCCAGCAGCTTAGGTGGGTCCGGCGTTTCGCGAAATGAGCAGTTCTTC

clone_size: few
j_call: TRBJ2-1
d_call: -
v_call: TRBV10-3
cdr3_aa: CAISDRGAARSYNEQFF
cdr3_nt: TGTGCCATCAGTGACCGCGGTGCGGCCCGCTCCTACAATGAGCAGTTCTTC

clone_size: many
j_call: TRBJ1-6
d_call: -
v_call: TRBV20-1
cdr3_aa: CSARGGADYSPLHF
cdr3_nt: TGCAGTGCTCGAGGTGGGGCGGATTATTCACCCCTCCACTTT

clone_size: many
j_call: TRBJ1-1
d_call: -
v_call: TRBV20-1
cdr3_aa: CSARDITGMTEAFF
cdr3_nt: TGCAGTGCTAGAGACATTACAGGGATGACTGAAGCTTTCTTT

clone_size: medium-sized
j_call: TRBJ2-3
d_call: -
v_call: TRBV20-1
cdr3_aa: CSARDWAYTDTQYF
cdr3_nt: TGCAGTGCTAGAGATTGGGCGTACACAGATACGCAGTATTTT

clone_size: -
j_call: TRBJ2-3
d_call: -
v_call: TRBV27
cdr3_aa: CASSLSGGGRTDTQYF
cdr3_nt: TGTGCCAGCAGTTTATCGGGCGGGGGCCGCACAGATACGCAGTATTTT

clone_size: -
j_call: TRBJ1-6
d_call: -
v_call: TRBV27
cdr3_aa: CASSLFLGMGYSPLHF
cdr3_nt: TGTGCCAGCAGTCTCTTTTTGGGGATGGGGTACTCACCCCTCCACTTT

clone_size: many
j_call: TRBJ1-2
d_call: TRBD1
v_call: TRBV20-1
cdr3_aa: CSADRRGQNYGYTF
cdr3_nt: TGCAGTGCTGACCGGCGGGGACAGAACTATGGCTACACCTTC

clone_size: many
j_call: TRBJ1-1
d_call: -
v_call: TRBV6-5
cdr3_aa: CASSYSTRATEAFF
cdr3_nt: TGTGCCAGCAGTTACTCGACGAGGGCCACTGAAGCTTTCTTT

clone_size: medium-sized
j_call: TRBJ2-7
d_call: -
v_call: TRBV12-3/TRBV12-4
cdr3_aa: CASSLGLVAWEQYF
cdr3_nt: TGTGCCAGCAGTTTAGGACTAGTAGCTTGGGAGCAGTACTTC

clone_size: -
j_call: TRBJ1-1
d_call: -
v_call: TRBV5-1
cdr3_aa: CASSLVRVQGNTEAFF
cdr3_nt: TGCGCCAGCAGCTTGGTCAGGGTTCAAGGAAATACTGAAGCTTTCTTT

clone_size: few
j_call: TRBJ2-7
d_call: -
v_call: TRBV6-6
cdr3_aa: CASTDPSSTHEQYF
cdr3_nt: TGTGCCAGCACTGACCCGTCCTCGACCCACGAGCAGTACTTC

clone_size: many
j_call: TRBJ2-1
d_call: -
v_call: TRBV5-4
cdr3_aa: CASSFKGPPGEQFF
cdr3_nt: TGTGCCAGCAGCTTTAAGGGACCACCAGGGGAGCAGTTCTTC

clone_size: many
j_call: TRBJ2-1
d_call: TRBD1
v_call: TRBV10-3
cdr3_aa: CATSTYGTGANNEQFF
cdr3_nt: TGTGCCACCTCCACCTACGGGACAGGCGCGAACAATGAGCAGTTCTTC

clone_size: -
j_call: TRBJ1-6
d_call: TRBD1
v_call: TRBV7-8
cdr3_aa: CASSLGPGQGISPLHF
cdr3_nt: TGTGCCAGCAGCTTGGGACCGGGACAGGGGATTTCACCCCTCCACTTT

clone_size: few
j_call: TRBJ2-1
d_call: TRBD2
v_call: TRBV11-2
cdr3_aa: CASSPLIAGGINEQFF
cdr3_nt: TGTGCCAGCAGCCCTCTTATAGCGGGGGGTATCAATGAGCAGTTCTTC

clone_size: few
j_call: TRBJ2-7
d_call: -
v_call: TRBV7-7
cdr3_aa: CASSLAEDYEQYF
cdr3_nt: TGTGCCAGCAGCTTAGCAGAGGACTACGAGCAGTACTTC

clone_size: many
j_call: TRBJ2-3
d_call: -
v_call: TRBV11-2
cdr3_aa: CASSTLTDTQYF
cdr3_nt: TGTGCCAGCAGCACCTTAACAGATACGCAGTATTTT

clone_size: few
j_call: TRBJ2-3
d_call: -
v_call: TRBV6-5
cdr3_aa: CASSLGSGPTERDTQYF
cdr3_nt: TGTGCCAGCAGTTTGGGCAGCGGGCCCACCGAAAGGGATACGCAGTATTTT

clone_size: few
j_call: TRBJ1-1
d_call: -
v_call: TRBV20-1
cdr3_aa: CSARDQGCGTEAFF
cdr3_nt: TGCAGTGCTAGAGATCAGGGATGTGGCACTGAAGCTTTCTTT

clone_size: -
j_call: TRBJ2-1
d_call: TRBD2
v_call: TRBV6-2/TRBV6-3
cdr3_aa: CASEASGANRGEQFF
cdr3_nt: TGTGCCAGCGAAGCTAGCGGGGCGAACCGTGGTGAGCAGTTCTTC